This T cell receptor beta chain is drawn from a study of blood T cell repertoires in COVID-19. Study summary: From the United States, Italy and Spain came samples of acute and convalescent COVID-19. The cDNA or gDNA used as material had been derived from T cells, B-cell-depleted T cells, or PBMCs.

Germline CDR1 SGDLS, CDR2 YYNGEE. The CDR3 contains 14 residues. The J segment lost 4 bases and the V segment lost 3 bases, leaving 6 bases of the junction unmatched. This table comes from immunoSEQ multiplex PCR, and its TCRdb copy is limited to in-frame clones, with some not included. This sample has a few hundred thousand clones, with approximately 90% found just once. The V call is TRBV9, the J call TRBJ1-2; 7 nucleotides agree with TRBD1. The receptor was derived from a human donor in a cohort exposed to, infected with or recovered from COVID-19 (not recorded which). The donor label of this sample is uncertain. Source material: PBMCs or T cells enriched from blood (not recorded which). CDR3 loop: CASSEAGGSYGYTF. In DNA, the CDR3 is TGTGCCAGCAGCGAGGCAGGGGGAAGCTATGGCTACACCTTC.